This T cell receptor beta chain was captured in a study of blood T cell repertoires in COVID-19. The overall study: Some COVID-19 samples were acute and others convalescent; all came from the United States, Italy and Spain. From T cells, B-cell-depleted T cells, or PBMCs came the material, which was cDNA or gDNA.

This CDR3 contains 14 residues. V lost 3 bases to trimming and J lost 7 bases, with 10 bases between them. Looked up from germline, CDR1 is LGHNT and CDR2 is FRNRAP. Authors' processing steps: The assay estimated nucleated cells by amplifying reference gene primers. Clones were sequenced by immunoSEQ multiplex PCR, and TCRdb holds only the in-frame ones, with some missing. V, J and clone size derive from that table, while D and trimming were established from the DNA sequence. The table lists about 280,000 clones, approximately 90% of them singletons. The sample consisted of peripheral blood. The chain employs TRBV12-5 and TRBJ1-6; D unresolved. This TCR was sampled from a man aged 35-49 years with acute or convalescent COVID-19. Here the CDR3 DNA reads TGTGCTAGTGGTTTCTCCTCGGGGAATTCACCCCTCCACTTT. Protein: CASGFSSGNSPLHF.